The clone carrying this T cell receptor (beta chain) was recorded at least ten times. This record belongs to a study of T-cell reconstitution after alpha-beta-depleted transplantation in children. This CDR3 is 13 amino acids long. The V and J ends lost 6 bases and 3 bases respectively, with 12 bases between them. Unique molecular identifiers were built into the TCRbeta library. MiXCR, run by TCRdb on the PCR reads, gives a single entry per CDR3 protein. The profile shows roughly 400,000 distinct CDR3 sequences, roughly 43% of them singletons. Sample: PBMCs, taken before TCRalphabeta/CD19-depleted stem cell transplant. The chain employs TRBV12-3 or TRBV12-4 and TRBJ2-7; D possibly corresponds to TRBD2 (6 bases). The sequence came from a girl aged 2 to 9 with aplastic anemia, due to receive a stem cell transplant. In DNA, the CDR3 is TGTGCCAGCAGCCCCGGGACTCGCTACGAGCAGTACTTC. Amino acid sequence: CASSPGTRYEQYF.